The 27 T cell receptor beta chains presented below share a single source sample, sequenced in a study of T cells after yellow fever vaccination. TCRdb passed the 5' RACE reads through MiXCR, listing each CDR3 protein once. The repertoire consists of about 300,000 distinct CDR3 sequences, with roughly 8.7% occurring once and the leading ten covering about 3.7%. Sequences were derived from CD4+ T cells sorted from PBMCs, sampled 5 days after the yellow fever booster vaccination. The receptors here all came from a man aged 18 to 29 who received the YFV17D yellow fever vaccine.

This clonotype was observed a handful of times. The V and J genes are TRBV6-5 and TRBJ1-6; D is unresolved. Germline lookup yields CDR1 MNHEY and CDR2 SVGAGI. The V gene lost 0 bases and the J gene lost 7 bases, with 13 bases spanning the gap. The CDR3 covers 16 residues. The CDR3 DNA reads as TGTGCCAGCAGTTACTCGATCGGTGGCAGGAATTCACCCCTCCACTTT. Amino acid sequence: CASSYSIGGRNSPLHF.

This clonotype has more than one count but fewer than ten. V is TRBV24-1 and J is TRBJ2-3; no definite D call. V was trimmed by 6 bases and J by 3 bases, leaving 3 bases between them. This CDR3 is built from 11 residues. Germline CDR1 KGHDR, CDR2 SFDVKD. The CDR3 sequence is CATSQTDTQYF. CDR3 nucleotides: TGTGCCACCAGTCAAACAGATACGCAGTATTTT.

This clonotype was found a few times. This rearrangement joins TRBV14 to TRBJ2-5, with unresolved D. Deletions cut 5 bases from V and 5 bases from J, with 9 bases between. Germline CDR1 reads SGHDN; CDR2 reads FVKESK. The CDR3 sequence is 12 residues long. As DNA, the CDR3 is TGTGCCAGCAGCTCGATGTGGGAGACCCAGTACTTC. It encodes CASSSMWETQYF.

This clonotype showed up many times. This chain links TRBV5-1 with TRBJ2-4; 7 positions match TRBD2. The CDR3 contains 16 residues. Germline V CDR1 and CDR2: SGHRS, YFSETQ. The trim removed 2 bases at V and 0 bases at J, leaving 5 bases unmatched. In nucleotides, the CDR3 is TGCGCCAGCAGCTTAGGGGAGGGAAGAGCCAAAAACATTCAGTACTTC. Translating it yields CASSLGEGRAKNIQYF.

The chain has TRBV5-1 and TRBJ2-1; 9 bases map to TRBD1. This CDR3 has 14 residues. CDR1 and CDR2 from the germline V gene are SGHRS and YFSETQ. V was clipped by 0 bases and J by 15 bases; unmatched bases: 10. The CDR3 coding sequence is TGCGCCAGCAGCTTGGGGGGACCGGGACAGGGCCTGTTCTTC. This encodes CASSLGGPGQGLFF. Using reference TRBV5-1 and TRBJ2-1 for the parts outside the CDR3, the full variable domain is KAGVTQTPRYLIKTRGQQVTLSCSPISGHRSVSWYQQTPGQGLQFLFEYFSETQRNKGNFPGRFSGRQFSNSRSEMNVSTLELGDSALYLCASSLGGPGQGLFFGPGTRLTVL.

This chain connects TRBV28 to TRBJ2-2; possibly TRBD2 for D (5 bases). The V end was cut by 6 bases, the J end by 4 bases, with 12 bases between. The CDR3 runs 14 residues. Germline CDR1 reads MDHEN; CDR2 reads SYDVKM. CDR3 DNA sequence: TGTGCCAGCAGCCCGTTACGGGGCACCGGGGAGCTGTTTTTT. Its translation: CASSPLRGTGELFF.

This clonotype was seen a few times. The genes are TRBV15 and TRBJ1-2; D gene uncertain. The V end lost 3 bases, the J end lost 8 bases, and 25 bases lay between the germline ends. This CDR3 has 17 amino acids. The germline gives CDR1 LNHNV, CDR2 YYDKDF (reference sequence). Here the CDR3 reads CATSSATGRLLPGGYTF. CDR3 sequence (DNA): TGTGCCACCAGCAGCGCTACTGGACGGCTCTTGCCTGGGGGCTACACCTTC.

This clonotype came up a few times. The gene calls are TRBV24-1 and TRBJ2-1; a weak D match, TRBD2 (6 bases). CDR1 and CDR2 (germline): KGHDR, SFDVKD. Trimming removed 5 bases at V and 4 bases at J, with 11 bases between. This CDR3 comprises 14 residues. CDR3 in DNA: TGTGCCACCAGTGGGCGGGACGGATACAATGAGCAGTTCTTC. Amino acid sequence: CATSGRDGYNEQFF.

The chain's CDR3 is CASSQVLGDNEQFF. The CDR3 DNA reads as TGCGCCAGCAGCCAAGTGCTGGGGGACAATGAGCAGTTCTTC. The chain carries TRBV4-3 and TRBJ2-1; D assignment may be TRBD1 or TRBD2 (5 bases each). From germline, CDR1 is LGHNA and CDR2 YSLEER. V shed 1 base and J shed 5 bases, with 9 bases lying between them. This CDR3 region has 14 residues.

The CDR3 here is CASNNVAGEAFF. The CDR3, as DNA: TGTGCCAGCAACAACGTCGCGGGTGAAGCTTTCTTT. This sequence joins TRBV6-2 or TRBV6-3 and TRBJ1-1; D remains unclear. Trimming cost V 7 bases and J 7 bases, with 13 bases left between them. Germline-derived CDR1 and CDR2 are MNHEY and SVGEGT. The CDR3 sequence is 12 residues long.

The V call is TRBV4-2, the J call TRBJ2-4; D is uncertain. The CDR3 totals 15 residues. Trimming cost V 5 bases and J 3 bases, with 14 bases left between them. Germline lookup yields CDR1 LGHNA and CDR2 YNFKEQ. The DNA for the CDR3 is TGTGCCAGCAGCGCAGAAGGAGATCTCAAAAACATTCAGTACTTC. Translating it yields CASSAEGDLKNIQYF.

The chain combines TRBV11-2 with TRBJ2-2, with 11 bases identical to TRBD2. V trimming: 6 bases; J trimming: 3 bases; junction bases outside the gene matches: 9. This CDR3 comprises 17 residues. The germline V gene has CDR1 SGHAT and CDR2 FQNNGV. CDR3 nucleotides: TGTGCCAGCAGACCGACTAGCGGGGCCCGATACACCGGGGAGCTGTTTTTT. Protein product: CASRPTSGARYTGELFF.

This clonotype has more than one count but fewer than ten. The gene calls are TRBV20-1 and TRBJ2-3; maybe TRBD1 (6 bases). CDR3 length: 14 residues. V was trimmed by 5 bases and J by 1 base, leaving 13 bases between them. CDR1 is DFQATT and CDR2 is SNEGSKA in the germline V gene (reference sequence). The CDR3 nucleotides are TGCAGTGCTGAGGACCGACAGGGCACAGATACGCAGTATTTT. Encoded protein: CSAEDRQGTDTQYF.

The chain couples TRBV27 to TRBJ1-3; the D gene is possibly TRBD1 (5 bases). Germline lookup yields CDR1 MNHEY and CDR2 SMNVEV (reference sequence). Trimming left V 2 bases short and J 4 bases short, with 12 bases between. There are 15 residues in the CDR3. The CDR3 here is CASSLRGLWGNTIYF. CDR3 sequence (DNA): TGTGCCAGCAGTTTACGGGGCCTCTGGGGAAACACCATATATTTT.

The chain has TRBV6-5 and TRBJ1-1; tentative D call: TRBD1 (6 bases). This CDR3 comprises 15 residues. Per germline, CDR1 MNHEY and CDR2 SVGAGI. Trimming shortened V by 5 bases and J by 4 bases, and 17 bases separated the two germline ends. This CDR3 reads CASSTGSLLGTEAFF. The CDR3 region has the DNA TGTGCCAGCAGTACAGGGAGCCTATTAGGCACTGAAGCTTTCTTT.

The rearrangement uses TRBV12-3 or TRBV12-4 and TRBJ2-1; D call uncertain. Trimming left V 2 bases short and J 7 bases short, with 12 bases between. The CDR3 length is 14 residues. Here the CDR3 DNA reads TGTGCCAGCAGTTTACAGAACGCTCTAAATGAGCAGTTCTTC. It yields the protein CASSLQNALNEQFF.

This clonotype was seen ten or more times. The rearrangement links TRBV5-6 to TRBJ2-2; D not resolved. The germline V gene encodes CDR1 SGHDT and CDR2 YYEEEE. This CDR3 is 15 amino acids long. V was pared by 0 bases and J by 8 bases, with 14 bases between. The CDR3 nucleotides read TGTGCCAGCAGCTTGGGAGCCGGTCGTACAGGGGAGCTGTTTTTT. This codes for CASSLGAGRTGELFF.

The CDR3 protein is CASKPTGRAKNIQYF. CDR3 DNA: TGTGCCAGCAAGCCTACAGGGCGGGCCAAAAACATTCAGTACTTC. This chain connects TRBV12-3 or TRBV12-4 to TRBJ2-4; a weak D match, TRBD1 (6 bases). The CDR3 has 15 residues. Trimming shortened V by 7 bases and J by 1 base, and 14 bases separated the two germline ends.

The chain recombines TRBV10-1 with TRBJ2-7; possible D gene TRBD2, 6 bases. Germline-derived CDR1 and CDR2 are WNHNN and SYGVQD (reference sequence). Trimming removed 5 bases from V and 5 bases from J, with 10 bases in between. The CDR3 is 12 residues long. CDR3 bases: TGCGCCAGCAGTCGCCGGGAGCACGAGCAGTACTTC. It specifies CASSRREHEQYF.

This chain uses TRBV12-1 with TRBJ1-6; the table's D call of TRBD1 was not tested on the DNA. TRBV12-1 has pseudogene status. The length of the CDR3 is 14 residues. The CDR3 here is CASSSGDTNSPLHF. The CDR3 DNA reads TGTGCCAGCAGCTCTGGGGACACCAATTCACCCCTCCACTTT.

This clonotype appeared a few times. The V gene is TRBV5-1, the J gene TRBJ2-5; TRBD1 agrees at 8 bases. The CDR3 totals 15 residues. Trimming cost V 4 bases and J 2 bases; bases outside gene matches: 7. Per germline, CDR1 SGHRS and CDR2 YFSETQ. The CDR3 DNA follows: TGCGCCAGCAGCCTGATAGGGACAGGTCAAGAGACCCAGTACTTC. Encoded protein: CASSLIGTGQETQYF.

This clonotype was detected only a few times. J is TRBJ2-5 and V is TRBV10-3; 11 nucleotides line up with TRBD1. Germline CDR1 reads ENHRY; CDR2 reads SYGVKD. The CDR3 spans 16 residues. Unmatched junction bases numbered 11, after V lost 5 bases and J lost 6 bases. The CDR3 reads CAISFAGTGGMQTQYF. CDR3 DNA sequence: TGTGCCATCAGTTTCGCTGGGACAGGGGGTATGCAGACCCAGTACTTC.

The chain joins TRBV5-6 to TRBJ1-1; D call uncertain. The CDR3 spans 11 residues. Trimming left V 3 bases short and J 3 bases short, with 3 bases between. Germline V gene lookup returns CDR1 SGHDT and CDR2 YYEEEE. The CDR3 bases are TGTGCCAGCAGCTGGTACACTGAAGCTTTCTTT. Translated, it gives CASSWYTEAFF. The whole variable domain, filled in from reference TRBV5-6 and TRBJ1-1, reads DAGVTQSPTHLIKTRGQQVTLRCSPKSGHDTVSWYQQALGQGPQFIFQYYEEEERQRGNFPDRFSGHQFPNYSSELNVNALLLGDSALYLCASSWYTEAFFGQGTRLTVV.

This clonotype was seen a few times. The V and J genes are TRBV4-1 and TRBJ1-1, with TRBD1 identical over 9 bases. Germline CDR1 is MGHRA and CDR2 is YSYEKL. The CDR3 has 14 amino acids. The junction had 5 bases not matched to a gene; V was cut back by 3 bases and J by 6 bases. DNA of the CDR3: TGCGCCAGCAGCCAGGGCTGGACAGGGGCTGAAGCTTTCTTT. Amino acids: CASSQGWTGAEAFF.

In its sample, this clonotype was seen a few times. This chain joins TRBV4-3 and TRBJ2-3, with 7 bases matching TRBD2. J gave up 3 bases and V 0 bases, and 6 bases lay outside the gene matches. This CDR3 comprises 16 residues. Germline V gives CDR1 LGHNA, CDR2 YSLEER. The CDR3 is CASSQEPAGETDTQYF. DNA of the CDR3: TGCGCCAGCAGCCAAGAACCCGCGGGGGAGACAGATACGCAGTATTTT.

There are a few counts of this clonotype. This sequence joins TRBV5-4 and TRBJ1-1, with 7 bases aligning to TRBD1. The CDR3 extends over 14 amino acids. The V segment lost 6 bases and the J segment 1 base; nucleotides outside the gene matches: 6. The germline V gene has CDR1 SGHNT and CDR2 YYREEE (reference sequence). CDR3 amino acids: CASTKGTANTEAFF. The CDR3 coding sequence is TGTGCCAGCACCAAAGGGACAGCGAACACTGAAGCTTTCTTT.

The rearrangement uses TRBV6-2 or TRBV6-3 and TRBJ2-7, with D possibly being TRBD1 (6 bases). V was shortened by 5 bases and J by 7 bases, with 15 bases between the two germline ends. The CDR3 is 13 residues long. Germline CDR1 is MNHEY and CDR2 is SVGEGT. CDR3 sequence reads: CASSQGQPGEQYV. The CDR3 nucleotides are TGTGCCAGCAGTCAGGGACAACCCGGAGAGCAGTACGTC.